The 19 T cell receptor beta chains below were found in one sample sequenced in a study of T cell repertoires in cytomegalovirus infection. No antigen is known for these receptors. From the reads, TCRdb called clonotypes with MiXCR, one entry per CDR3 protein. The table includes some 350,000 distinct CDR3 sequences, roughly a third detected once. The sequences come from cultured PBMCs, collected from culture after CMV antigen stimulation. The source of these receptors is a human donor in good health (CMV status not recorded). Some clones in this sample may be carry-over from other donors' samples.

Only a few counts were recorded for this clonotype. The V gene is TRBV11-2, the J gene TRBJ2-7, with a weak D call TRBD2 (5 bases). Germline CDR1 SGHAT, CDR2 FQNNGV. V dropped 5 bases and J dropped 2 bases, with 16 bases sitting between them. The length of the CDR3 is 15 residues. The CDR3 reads CASSAALGPTYEQYV. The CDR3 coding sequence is TGTGCCAGCAGCGCGGCACTAGGACCAACCTACGAGCAGTACGTC.

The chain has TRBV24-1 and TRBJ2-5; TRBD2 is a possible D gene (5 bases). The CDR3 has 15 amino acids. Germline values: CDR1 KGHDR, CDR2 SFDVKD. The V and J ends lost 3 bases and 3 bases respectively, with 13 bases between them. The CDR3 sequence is CATSDPRGAEETQYF. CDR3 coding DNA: TGTGCCACCAGTGATCCCCGTGGAGCGGAAGAGACCCAGTACTTC.

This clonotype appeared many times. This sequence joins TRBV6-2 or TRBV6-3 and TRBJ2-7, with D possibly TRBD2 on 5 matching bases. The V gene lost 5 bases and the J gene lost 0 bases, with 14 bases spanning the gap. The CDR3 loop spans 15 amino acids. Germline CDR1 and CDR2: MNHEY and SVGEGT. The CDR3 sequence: CASSDGLSSSYEQYV. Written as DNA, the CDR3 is TGTGCCAGCAGTGACGGACTGAGTAGCTCCTACGAGCAGTACGTC.

This CDR3 is CASSLAGQGSEQYV. In nucleotides, the CDR3 is TGTGCCAGCAGCTTAGCAGGACAGGGTAGCGAGCAGTACGTC. The V and J genes are TRBV7-2 and TRBJ2-7, with 8 bases identical to TRBD1. CDR1 is SGHTA and CDR2 is FQGNSA in the germline V gene. V was clipped by 0 bases and J by 6 bases; unmatched bases: 4. The CDR3 loop spans 14 amino acids.

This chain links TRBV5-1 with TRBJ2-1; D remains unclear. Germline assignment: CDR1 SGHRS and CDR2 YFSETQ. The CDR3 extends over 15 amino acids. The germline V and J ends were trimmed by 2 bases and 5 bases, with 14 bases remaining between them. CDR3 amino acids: CASSFQSAGHNEQFF. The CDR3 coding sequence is TGCGCCAGCAGCTTTCAGTCAGCCGGGCACAATGAGCAGTTCTTC. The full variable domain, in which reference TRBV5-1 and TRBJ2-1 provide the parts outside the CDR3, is KAGVTQTPRYLIKTRGQQVTLSCSPISGHRSVSWYQQTPGQGLQFLFEYFSETQRNKGNFPGRFSGRQFSNSRSEMNVSTLELGDSALYLCASSFQSAGHNEQFFGPGTRLTVL.

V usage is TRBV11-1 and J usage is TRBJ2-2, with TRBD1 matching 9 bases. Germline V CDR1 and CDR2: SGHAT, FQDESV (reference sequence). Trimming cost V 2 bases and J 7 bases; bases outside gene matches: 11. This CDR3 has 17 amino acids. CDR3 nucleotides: TGTGCCAGCAGCTTATCCGCCGGACAGGGGACAGTCGGGGAGCTGTTTTTT. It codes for CASSLSAGQGTVGELFF.

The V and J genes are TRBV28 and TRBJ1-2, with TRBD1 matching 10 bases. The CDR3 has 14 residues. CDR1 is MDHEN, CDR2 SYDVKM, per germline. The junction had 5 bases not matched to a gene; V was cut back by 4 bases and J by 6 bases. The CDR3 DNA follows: TGTGCCAGCAGTTGGGGGACAGGGGAAGATGGCTACACCTTC. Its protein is CASSWGTGEDGYTF.

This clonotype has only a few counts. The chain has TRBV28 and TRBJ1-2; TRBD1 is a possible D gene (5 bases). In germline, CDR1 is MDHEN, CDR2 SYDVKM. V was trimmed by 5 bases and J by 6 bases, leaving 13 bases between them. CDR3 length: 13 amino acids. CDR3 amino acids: CASSEGPQDGYTF. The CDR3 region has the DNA TGTGCCAGCAGTGAGGGACCGCAAGATGGCTACACCTTC.

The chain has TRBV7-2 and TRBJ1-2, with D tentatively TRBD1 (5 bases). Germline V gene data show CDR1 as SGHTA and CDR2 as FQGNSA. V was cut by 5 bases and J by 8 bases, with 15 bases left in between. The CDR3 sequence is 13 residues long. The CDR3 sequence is CASSPSDRRGYTF. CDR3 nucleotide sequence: TGTGCCAGCAGCCCCTCAGACAGAAGGGGCTACACCTTC.

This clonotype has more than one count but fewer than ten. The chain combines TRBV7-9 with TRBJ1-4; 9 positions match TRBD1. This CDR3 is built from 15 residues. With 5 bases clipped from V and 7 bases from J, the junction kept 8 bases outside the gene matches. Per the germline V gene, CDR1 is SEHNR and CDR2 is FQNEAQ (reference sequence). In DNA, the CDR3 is TGTGCCAGCAGCAAGAGACAGGGGGACGGTGAAAAACTGTTTTTT. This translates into CASSKRQGDGEKLFF.

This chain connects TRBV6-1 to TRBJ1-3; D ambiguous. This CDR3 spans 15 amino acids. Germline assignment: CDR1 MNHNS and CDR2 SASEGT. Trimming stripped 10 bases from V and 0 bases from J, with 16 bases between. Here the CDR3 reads CATAAQSLSGNTIYF. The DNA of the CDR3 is TGTGCCACCGCGGCTCAGAGTCTCTCTGGAAACACCATATATTTT.

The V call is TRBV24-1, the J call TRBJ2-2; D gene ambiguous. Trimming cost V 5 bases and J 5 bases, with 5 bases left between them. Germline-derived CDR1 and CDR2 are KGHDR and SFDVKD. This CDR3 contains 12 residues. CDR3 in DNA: TGTGCCACCAGTGGCTGGACCGGGGAGCTGTTTTTT. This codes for CATSGWTGELFF.

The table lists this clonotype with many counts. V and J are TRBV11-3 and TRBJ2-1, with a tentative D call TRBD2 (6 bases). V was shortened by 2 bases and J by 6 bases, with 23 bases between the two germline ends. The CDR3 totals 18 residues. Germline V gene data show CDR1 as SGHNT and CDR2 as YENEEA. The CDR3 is CASSLRQGGTVALNEQFF. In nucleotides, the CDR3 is TGTGCCAGCAGCTTAAGGCAGGGCGGGACCGTGGCCCTCAATGAGCAGTTCTTC.

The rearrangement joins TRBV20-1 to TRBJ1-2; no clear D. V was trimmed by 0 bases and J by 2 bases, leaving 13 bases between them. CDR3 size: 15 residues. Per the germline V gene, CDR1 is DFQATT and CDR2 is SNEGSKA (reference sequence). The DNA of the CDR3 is TGCAGTGCTAGAGACCAACAAACCCTGAACTATGGCTACACCTTC. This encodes CSARDQQTLNYGYTF.

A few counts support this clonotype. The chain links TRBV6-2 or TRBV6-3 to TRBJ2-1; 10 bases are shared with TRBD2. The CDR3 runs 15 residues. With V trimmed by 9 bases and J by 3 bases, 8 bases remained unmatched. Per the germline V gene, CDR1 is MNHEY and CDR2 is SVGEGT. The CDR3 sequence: CASTLGLADYNEQFF. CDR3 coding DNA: TGTGCCAGTACCCTTGGACTAGCGGACTACAATGAGCAGTTCTTC.

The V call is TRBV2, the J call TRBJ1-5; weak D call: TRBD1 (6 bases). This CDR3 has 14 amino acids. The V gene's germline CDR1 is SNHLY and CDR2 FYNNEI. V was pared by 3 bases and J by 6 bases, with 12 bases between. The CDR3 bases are TGTGCCAGCAGTGATTTTGGAGGGGGTCAGCCCCAGCATTTT. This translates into CASSDFGGGQPQHF.

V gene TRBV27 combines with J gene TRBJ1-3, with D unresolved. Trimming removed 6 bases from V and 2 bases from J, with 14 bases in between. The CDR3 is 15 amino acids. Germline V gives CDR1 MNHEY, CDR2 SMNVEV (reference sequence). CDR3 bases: TGTGCCAGCAGCCACCGGGATTATCCTGGAAACACCATATATTTT. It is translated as CASSHRDYPGNTIYF.

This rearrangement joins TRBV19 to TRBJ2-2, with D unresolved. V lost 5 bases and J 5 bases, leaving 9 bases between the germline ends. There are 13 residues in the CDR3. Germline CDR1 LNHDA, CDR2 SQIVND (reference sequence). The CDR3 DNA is TGTGCCAGTAGTCACACGGCGACCGGGGAGCTGTTTTTT. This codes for CASSHTATGELFF.

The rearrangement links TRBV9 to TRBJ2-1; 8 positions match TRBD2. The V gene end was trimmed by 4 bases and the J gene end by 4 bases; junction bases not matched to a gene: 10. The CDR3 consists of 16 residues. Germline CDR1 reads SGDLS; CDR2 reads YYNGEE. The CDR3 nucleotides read TGTGCCAGCAGCTACCAAGGGGCGGGAGGATACAATGAGCAGTTCTTC. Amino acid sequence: CASSYQGAGGYNEQFF.